This is a list of T cell receptor beta chains from one sample in a study of cytomegalovirus exposure and HLA in healthy donors. Only in-frame clones appear in the TCRdb table, and some are missing; sequencing was by immunoSEQ multiplex PCR. This table has some 65,000 clones, over 95% appearing once. The material sequenced was PBMCs. These receptors came from a man younger than 30 in good health and CMV-seronegative. Each CDR3 is given with its conserved first and last residue. A D gene is named only where the DNA matches it firmly. Rows may omit the clone size; those that give it use once, few, many or a size class.

v_call	clone_size	j_call	d_call	cdr3_nt	cdr3_aa
TRBV27	.	TRBJ2-3	TRBD1	TGTGCCAGCAGAGCTAGACAGGGTCCCCACACAGATACGCAGTATTTT	CASRARQGPHTDTQYF
TRBV6-1	.	TRBJ2-3	.	TGTGCCAGCAGGACTAGTCGAACAGATACGCAGTATTTT	CASRTSRTDTQYF
TRBV11-2	once	TRBJ2-7	TRBD2	TGTGCCAGCAGCTTGTTAGCGGGAGGCCCCTACGAGCAGTACTTC	CASSLLAGGPYEQYF
TRBV30	.	TRBJ1-5	TRBD1	TGTGCCTGGGCCGTCGGACAGGGCAACCAGCCCCAGCATTTT	CAWAVGQGNQPQHF
TRBV5-1	.	TRBJ1-1	.	TGCGCCAGCAGCTTGGCCAGAGGCAGGGACACTGAAGCTTTCTTT	CASSLARGRDTEAFF
TRBV15	.	TRBJ2-1	.	TGTGCCACCAGCGACTCTAGTTACAATGAGCAGTTCTTC	CATSDSSYNEQFF
TRBV10-2	.	TRBJ1-5	.	TGCGCCAGCAGTGATCTGGGGCAGGGCAATCAGCCCCAGCATTTT	CASSDLGQGNQPQHF
TRBV11-2	.	TRBJ1-4	TRBD1	TGTGCCAGCAGCCCAGGGGGATCTAATGAAAAACTGTTTTTT	CASSPGGSNEKLFF
TRBV30	.	TRBJ2-1	TRBD2	TGTGCCTGGAAGGCCCTAGCGGGAGCCGAGCAGTTCTTC	CAWKALAGAEQFF
TRBV9	.	TRBJ1-2	TRBD1	TGTGCCAGCAGGCCGGGACAGGGGGCTGGTTATGGCTACACCTTC	CASRPGQGAGYGYTF
TRBV29-1	.	TRBJ2-2	TRBD1	TGCAGCGCCTCCGGGGACAGATTGAACACCGGGGAGCTGTTTTTT	CSASGDRLNTGELFF
TRBV6-5	.	TRBJ2-2	.	TGTGCCAGCAGTTATAACAGGAACACCGGGGAGCTGTTTTTT	CASSYNRNTGELFF
TRBV11-2	.	TRBJ2-6	.	TGTGCCAGCAGCTTAGGCTACAGGGACCTTAACTCTGGGGCCAACGTCCTGACTTTC	CASSLGYRDLNSGANVLTF
TRBV18	.	TRBJ1-2	.	TGTGCCAGCTCAACCCGACAGTATGGCTACACCTTC	CASSTRQYGYTF
TRBV6-5	few	TRBJ2-7	TRBD2	TGTGCCAGCAGTTACTCGTCTAGCGGGAGGTACGAGCAGTACTTC	CASSYSSSGRYEQYF
TRBV19	.	TRBJ1-1	TRBD1	TGTGCCAGTAGTAGGGGACAGGGGATGAACACTGAAGCTTTCTTT	CASSRGQGMNTEAFF
TRBV4-1	.	TRBJ2-3	TRBD1	TGCGCCAGCAGCCAAGGGGACAGGGACACAGATACGCAGTATTTT	CASSQGDRDTDTQYF
TRBV10-3	.	TRBJ1-4	.	TGTGCCGCCCTAGTAAATGAAAAACTGTTTTTT	CAALVNEKLFF
TRBV9	.	TRBJ1-2	TRBD1	TGTGCCAGCAGCTTCCGGACAGGGAGCGACGATGGCTACACCTTC	CASSFRTGSDDGYTF
TRBV19	.	TRBJ1-2	.	TGTGCCAGTAGGAAATCCAGGGAATTTTGGGGCTACACCTTC	CASRKSREFWGYTF
TRBV6-5	.	TRBJ2-1	TRBD1	TGTGCCAGCAGTGGGACAGCCTACAATGAGCAGTTCTTC	CASSGTAYNEQFF
TRBV27	once	TRBJ1-2	.	TGTGCCAGCAGTCCTGGGGGGTGGGATAGAGGCTACACCTTC	CASSPGGWDRGYTF
TRBV28	.	TRBJ1-2	TRBD1	TGTGCCAGCAGTGCCGGGACAGATAACTATGGCTACACCTTC	CASSAGTDNYGYTF
TRBV27	.	TRBJ2-1	TRBD1	TGTGCCAGCAGCCGCCCGGGACAGGGCTCCTACAATGAGCAGTTCTTC	CASSRPGQGSYNEQFF
TRBV11-3	.	TRBJ2-7	TRBD1	TGTGCCAGCAGCTATGGGACAGAAGACTACGAGCAGTACTTC	CASSYGTEDYEQYF
TRBV11-2	.	TRBJ2-7	TRBD2	TGTGCCAGCAGCTTATCCTCAACTAGCGGGAGTTACGAGCAGTACTTC	CASSLSSTSGSYEQYF
TRBV10-3	.	TRBJ2-5	.	TGTGCCATCAGTGCGGCGCACGGGGAGACCCAGTACTTC	CAISAAHGETQYF
TRBV5-1	once	TRBJ1-6	TRBD1	TGCGCCAGCAGCCCCGGACAGGGTGGCTCACCCCTCCACTTT	CASSPGQGGSPLHF
TRBV27	.	TRBJ2-3	TRBD1	TGTGCCAGCAGTTTGGACAGGACTAGCACAGATACGCAGTATTTT	CASSLDRTSTDTQYF
TRBV27	once	TRBJ2-7	.	TGTGCCAGCAGGTTACAGGCCTCCTACGAGCAGTACTTC	CASRLQASYEQYF
TRBV28	.	TRBJ2-7	TRBD1	TGTGCCGGCCGGGACAGGGGGAGGTACGAGCAGTACTTC	CAGRDRGRYEQYF
TRBV28	.	TRBJ1-6	.	TGTGCCAGCAGTCCCTTACATACTCACAGGGAGCTGCGGCCCCTCCACTTT	CASSPLHTHRELRPLHF
TRBV18	once	TRBJ2-1	.	TGTGCCAGCTCACCCCGGAATGGGAGGAGTGAGCAGTTCTTC	CASSPRNGRSEQFF
TRBV11-3	.	TRBJ2-5	TRBD2	TGTGCCAGCAGCCCCGCTAGCGGACAAGAGACCCAGTACTTC	CASSPASGQETQYF
TRBV6-1	.	TRBJ1-1	.	TGTGCCAGCAGTGAAGCGCTCGACAGCACTGAAGCTTTCTTT	CASSEALDSTEAFF
TRBV27	.	TRBJ2-6	.	TGTGCCAGCAGTTTGACAGGTGAACCCTCTGGGGCCAACGTCCTGACTTTC	CASSLTGEPSGANVLTF
TRBV5-1	.	TRBJ1-2	.	TGCGCCAGCAGCTCTGAGGGAGCTAACTATGGCTACACCTTC	CASSSEGANYGYTF
TRBV11-2	.	TRBJ2-7	.	TGTGCCAGCACCACCCGGCGGACAGAGGGGTACGAGCAGTACTTC	CASTTRRTEGYEQYF
TRBV7-9	.	TRBJ1-4	TRBD1	TGTGCCAGCAGCGTAGATAGGACAGGGGACGAAAAACTGTTTTTT	CASSVDRTGDEKLFF
TRBV7-9	.	TRBJ1-2	.	TGTGCCAGCAGCCCCGTGGAGCAGTATGGCTACACCTTC	CASSPVEQYGYTF
TRBV20-1	.	TRBJ2-1	.	TGCTTTAGACAGGAAAATGAGCAGTTCTTC	CFRQENEQFF
TRBV5-1	.	TRBJ2-3	TRBD2	TGCGCCAGCAGCCTGGGACTAGCGGGAGATAGAACAGATACGCAGTATTTT	CASSLGLAGDRTDTQYF
TRBV28	.	TRBJ1-2	TRBD1	TGTGCCAGCAGACTTGGACAGGGGATTCGGGGCTACACCTTC	CASRLGQGIRGYTF